The rows below give T cell receptor beta chains drawn from one sample of a study of PD-1 blockade in classical Hodgkin lymphoma. This table comes from immunoSEQ multiplex PCR, and its TCRdb copy is limited to in-frame clones, with some not included. The data contain 10,000 to 15,000 clones, roughly 90% of them singletons. The sequencing used CD4+ T cells from blood, collected at baseline. Receptors were obtained from a human donor with classical Hodgkin lymphoma. The CDR3 runs from the conserved cysteine through the conserved F or W. A D gene is named only where the DNA matches it firmly. Not every row has a clone size; where given, it reads once, few, many or a size class.

d_call: TRBD2
j_call: TRBJ2-3
v_call: TRBV9
clone_size: .
cdr3_nt: TGTGCCAGCAGCGTAGGGAGCGGGATTAGCACAGATACGCAGTATTTT
cdr3_aa: CASSVGSGISTDTQYF

d_call: .
j_call: TRBJ2-7
v_call: TRBV27
clone_size: .
cdr3_nt: TGTGCCAGCAGTTTATCGACGGTCACCAACGAGCAGTACTTC
cdr3_aa: CASSLSTVTNEQYF

d_call: .
j_call: TRBJ1-2
v_call: TRBV5-6
clone_size: .
cdr3_nt: TGTGCCAGCAGCACCCTAGGGGAGAACTATGGCTACACCTTC
cdr3_aa: CASSTLGENYGYTF

d_call: TRBD1
j_call: TRBJ1-2
v_call: TRBV7-6
clone_size: .
cdr3_nt: TGTGCCAGCAGCTTAGAGGGGGCTTTTGGCTACACCTTC
cdr3_aa: CASSLEGAFGYTF

d_call: .
j_call: TRBJ2-7
v_call: TRBV7-1
clone_size: .
cdr3_nt: TGTGCCAGCAGCTTTGGGGCAGGGAACAACTTCGCGCAGTACTTC
cdr3_aa: CASSFGAGNNFAQYF

d_call: TRBD1
j_call: TRBJ2-7
v_call: TRBV19
clone_size: once
cdr3_nt: TGTGCCAGTAGTATTGCCCAGGGGGTATCCTACGAGCAGTACTTC
cdr3_aa: CASSIAQGVSYEQYF

d_call: .
j_call: TRBJ2-5
v_call: TRBV6-1
clone_size: .
cdr3_nt: TGTGCCAGCGGGTCTCGACAGACCGTCCAAGAGACCCAGTACTTC
cdr3_aa: CASGSRQTVQETQYF

d_call: .
j_call: TRBJ1-4
v_call: TRBV6-5
clone_size: .
cdr3_nt: TGTGCCAGCAGTTGGCGGCCAGGGACTAATGAAAAACTGTTTTTT
cdr3_aa: CASSWRPGTNEKLFF

d_call: .
j_call: TRBJ2-4
v_call: TRBV7-9
clone_size: .
cdr3_nt: TGTGCCAGCAGCTTTGAAGGGACGGCCAAAAACATTCAGTACTTC
cdr3_aa: CASSFEGTAKNIQYF

d_call: .
j_call: TRBJ2-5
v_call: TRBV18
clone_size: .
cdr3_nt: TGTGCCAGCTCACCAGGTGGCCAAGAGACCCAGTACTTC
cdr3_aa: CASSPGGQETQYF

d_call: .
j_call: TRBJ1-6
v_call: TRBV27
clone_size: few
cdr3_nt: TGTGCCAGCAGTTTACATGGCAGCTCCTATAATTCACCCCTCCACTTT
cdr3_aa: CASSLHGSSYNSPLHF

d_call: .
j_call: TRBJ2-4
v_call: TRBV15
clone_size: .
cdr3_nt: TGTGCCACCAGCAGCGGCTCTGCCCTAGCCAAAAACATTCAGTACTTC
cdr3_aa: CATSSGSALAKNIQYF

d_call: .
j_call: TRBJ2-1
v_call: TRBV10-1
clone_size: .
cdr3_nt: TGCGCCAGCAGTGCAGGGATCAATGAGCAGTTCTTC
cdr3_aa: CASSAGINEQFF

d_call: .
j_call: TRBJ1-1
v_call: TRBV29-1
clone_size: few
cdr3_nt: TGCAGCGTTGATCGCCGGGGCGGGTTT
cdr3_aa: CSVDRRGGF

d_call: TRBD1
j_call: TRBJ1-2
v_call: TRBV5-5
clone_size: .
cdr3_nt: TGTGCCAGCAGCTACACGGGACAGGGGCTTGATGGCTACACCTTC
cdr3_aa: CASSYTGQGLDGYTF

d_call: TRBD2
j_call: TRBJ2-1
v_call: TRBV5-5
clone_size: .
cdr3_nt: TGTGCCAGCAGCTTAGAGACTAGCGGGAGGGCCCGTGAGCAGTTCTTC
cdr3_aa: CASSLETSGRAREQFF

d_call: TRBD1
j_call: TRBJ2-7
v_call: TRBV30
clone_size: .
cdr3_nt: TGTGCCTGGAGTGTAGGACAGGGGAAGAACGAGCAGTACTTC
cdr3_aa: CAWSVGQGKNEQYF

d_call: .
j_call: TRBJ1-5
v_call: TRBV7-9
clone_size: .
cdr3_nt: TGTGCCAGCAGCACGACAGAGAATAGCAATCAGCCCCAGCATTTT
cdr3_aa: CASSTTENSNQPQHF

d_call: TRBD1
j_call: TRBJ2-5
v_call: TRBV15
clone_size: once
cdr3_nt: TGTGCCACCAGCGGTAGGACAGGGGGCATTTTAGGGACCCAGTACTTC
cdr3_aa: CATSGRTGGILGTQYF

d_call: TRBD2
j_call: TRBJ2-1
v_call: TRBV28
clone_size: .
cdr3_nt: TGTGCCAGCAGTTTCCTCCGACTAGCGGGGATATACAATGAGCAGTTCTTC
cdr3_aa: CASSFLRLAGIYNEQFF

d_call: .
j_call: TRBJ2-7
v_call: TRBV6-5
clone_size: .
cdr3_nt: TGTGCCAGCAGTTACTCTTCGACAGGCCCCTACGAGCAGTACTTC
cdr3_aa: CASSYSSTGPYEQYF

d_call: .
j_call: TRBJ2-7
v_call: TRBV10-2
clone_size: .
cdr3_nt: TGCGCCGCTGGGACCTCCTACGAGCAGTACTTC
cdr3_aa: CAAGTSYEQYF

d_call: .
j_call: TRBJ2-1
v_call: TRBV5-4
clone_size: .
cdr3_nt: TGTGCCAGCAGCCTGGAGAGGGGAGGAGATGAGCAGTTCTTC
cdr3_aa: CASSLERGGDEQFF

d_call: .
j_call: TRBJ1-4
v_call: TRBV7-2
clone_size: .
cdr3_nt: TGTGCCAGCAGCTTAAGGACCGGGAATGAAAAACTGTTTTTT
cdr3_aa: CASSLRTGNEKLFF

d_call: .
j_call: TRBJ2-1
v_call: TRBV10-3
clone_size: .
cdr3_nt: TGTGCCATCAGTGAGTCGTCGGTGGGCCTGAATGAGCAGTTCTTC
cdr3_aa: CAISESSVGLNEQFF

d_call: .
j_call: TRBJ2-2
v_call: TRBV12-5
clone_size: .
cdr3_nt: TGTGCTCCCACTACCTGTGGGGTGAACACCGGGGAGCTGTTTTTT
cdr3_aa: CAPTTCGVNTGELFF

d_call: .
j_call: TRBJ2-3
v_call: TRBV7-2
clone_size: once
cdr3_nt: TGTGCCAGCAGCCTATCCCGTGGGGGGACAGATACGCAGTATTTT
cdr3_aa: CASSLSRGGTDTQYF

d_call: .
j_call: TRBJ2-7
v_call: TRBV19
clone_size: .
cdr3_nt: TGTGCCAGTAGCCAGCGCACTGGCTCCTACGAGCAGTACTTC
cdr3_aa: CASSQRTGSYEQYF

d_call: TRBD2
j_call: TRBJ2-3
v_call: TRBV18
clone_size: .
cdr3_nt: TGTGCCAGCTCCGGAAGCGGGAGCCTCGGGAATACGCAGTATTTT
cdr3_aa: CASSGSGSLGNTQYF

d_call: .
j_call: TRBJ1-1
v_call: TRBV5-1
clone_size: .
cdr3_nt: TGCGCCAGCAGCATAGGGGTGGCGAACACTGAAGCTTTCTTT
cdr3_aa: CASSIGVANTEAFF

d_call: .
j_call: TRBJ1-4
v_call: TRBV25-1
clone_size: .
cdr3_nt: TGTGCCACCACCTCAGGGGCGGAGGAAAAACTGTTTTTT
cdr3_aa: CATTSGAEEKLFF

d_call: TRBD2
j_call: TRBJ2-3
v_call: TRBV2
clone_size: .
cdr3_nt: TGTGCCAGCAGTGTGGGACTAGCGGGCACAGATACGCAGTATTTT
cdr3_aa: CASSVGLAGTDTQYF

d_call: .
j_call: TRBJ2-1
v_call: TRBV6-1
clone_size: .
cdr3_nt: TGTGCCAGCAGTGAAAAAGGTTCCCACAACAATGAGCAGTTCTTC
cdr3_aa: CASSEKGSHNNEQFF

d_call: .
j_call: TRBJ2-7
v_call: TRBV6-1
clone_size: .
cdr3_nt: TGTGCCAGCAGTGATGGACAGAAAAACTACGAGCAGTACTTC
cdr3_aa: CASSDGQKNYEQYF

d_call: TRBD2
j_call: TRBJ2-5
v_call: TRBV5-4
clone_size: .
cdr3_nt: TGTGCCAGCAGCTTGAAGCTAGCGGGGCAAGAGACCCAGTACTTC
cdr3_aa: CASSLKLAGQETQYF

d_call: TRBD1
j_call: TRBJ2-5
v_call: TRBV7-6
clone_size: .
cdr3_nt: TGTGCCAGCAGTTACCGCCGGGACAGACCTAAAGAGACCCAGTACTTC
cdr3_aa: CASSYRRDRPKETQYF

d_call: .
j_call: TRBJ1-5
v_call: TRBV6-6
clone_size: .
cdr3_nt: TGTGCCAGCAGTCTAAAATATAGCAATCAGCCCCAGCATTTT
cdr3_aa: CASSLKYSNQPQHF

d_call: TRBD1
j_call: TRBJ2-3
v_call: TRBV6-1
clone_size: .
cdr3_nt: TGTGCCAGCAATGACAGGGGGTCCACAGATACGCAGTATTTT
cdr3_aa: CASNDRGSTDTQYF

d_call: TRBD2
j_call: TRBJ2-7
v_call: TRBV27
clone_size: .
cdr3_nt: TGTGCCAGCAGTTTATATGGACTAGCGGGAGGGGGAGGGTACGAGCAGTACTTC
cdr3_aa: CASSLYGLAGGGGYEQYF

d_call: TRBD1
j_call: TRBJ1-1
v_call: TRBV7-8
clone_size: .
cdr3_nt: TGTGCCAGCAGCCTGGGACAGGGAACTTCTACTGAAGCTTTCTTT
cdr3_aa: CASSLGQGTSTEAFF

d_call: .
j_call: TRBJ2-5
v_call: TRBV5-1
clone_size: .
cdr3_nt: TGCGCCAGCAGCTTGGGTGGCAGCCAAGAGACCCAGTACTTC
cdr3_aa: CASSLGGSQETQYF

d_call: TRBD1
j_call: TRBJ2-1
v_call: TRBV10-1
clone_size: .
cdr3_nt: TGCGCCAGCAGTCTGCGGACAGGGTCGATTGCCTACAATGAGCAGTTCTTC
cdr3_aa: CASSLRTGSIAYNEQFF

d_call: TRBD1
j_call: TRBJ1-2
v_call: TRBV5-4
clone_size: once
cdr3_nt: TGTGCCAGCAGTTTGACGGGACAGGGAAACTATGGCTACACCTTC
cdr3_aa: CASSLTGQGNYGYTF

d_call: TRBD2
j_call: TRBJ2-1
v_call: TRBV19
clone_size: once
cdr3_nt: TGTGCCAGTAGTATAGGGAGGACTAGCGGGAGGGCATGGGAGCAGTTCTTC
cdr3_aa: CASSIGRTSGRAWEQFF

d_call: TRBD2
j_call: TRBJ2-1
v_call: TRBV6-1
clone_size: .
cdr3_nt: TGTGCCAGCAGTGATGTAGGACTAGCTATGGGGCAGTTCTTC
cdr3_aa: CASSDVGLAMGQFF

d_call: .
j_call: TRBJ2-6
v_call: TRBV28
clone_size: .
cdr3_nt: TGTGCCAGCAGTTTAACTGGGGCCAACGTCCTGACTTTC
cdr3_aa: CASSLTGANVLTF

d_call: .
j_call: TRBJ1-5
v_call: TRBV18
clone_size: .
cdr3_nt: TGTGCCAGCTCACCAGCGGGGGATCAGCCCCAGCATTTT
cdr3_aa: CASSPAGDQPQHF

d_call: .
j_call: TRBJ2-2
v_call: TRBV2
clone_size: .
cdr3_nt: TGTGCCAGCAGCCGAGGGACTACCGGGGAGCTGTTTTTT
cdr3_aa: CASSRGTTGELFF

d_call: .
j_call: TRBJ2-1
v_call: TRBV18
clone_size: .
cdr3_nt: TGTGCCAGCTCACCAGGAATGAGGGCTAGTATCAACGATGAGCAGTTCTTC
cdr3_aa: CASSPGMRASINDEQFF

d_call: .
j_call: TRBJ2-7
v_call: TRBV5-6
clone_size: .
cdr3_nt: TGTGCCAGCAGCTTAGGGGGGAGAGAGCAGTACTTC
cdr3_aa: CASSLGGREQYF

d_call: .
j_call: TRBJ2-1
v_call: TRBV6-4
clone_size: .
cdr3_nt: TGTGCCAGCAGCCCGATGCCCTACAATGAGCAGTTCTTC
cdr3_aa: CASSPMPYNEQFF

d_call: .
j_call: TRBJ2-7
v_call: TRBV5-1
clone_size: .
cdr3_nt: TGCGCCAGCAGCTTGGCCCTCTCGGGGGCGGGCGACGAGCAGTACTTC
cdr3_aa: CASSLALSGAGDEQYF

d_call: TRBD1
j_call: TRBJ2-7
v_call: TRBV11-2
clone_size: .
cdr3_nt: TGTGCCAGCAGCTCTCCCCAACGTCGGACAGGGAACAACTACGAGCAGTACTTC
cdr3_aa: CASSSPQRRTGNNYEQYF

d_call: TRBD2
j_call: TRBJ2-1
v_call: TRBV10-3
clone_size: .
cdr3_nt: TGTGCCATTCGGACTAGCGATAGCTCCTACAATGAGCAGTTCTTC
cdr3_aa: CAIRTSDSSYNEQFF

d_call: .
j_call: TRBJ1-1
v_call: TRBV5-1
clone_size: .
cdr3_nt: TGCGCCAGCAGCTTGGGGGGTGAGACTGAAGCTTTCTTT
cdr3_aa: CASSLGGETEAFF

d_call: .
j_call: TRBJ2-1
v_call: TRBV11-2
clone_size: .
cdr3_nt: TGTGCCAGCAGCTTAGCGGGCGTTAACAATGAGCAGTTCTTC
cdr3_aa: CASSLAGVNNEQFF

d_call: .
j_call: TRBJ1-4
v_call: TRBV7-8
clone_size: .
cdr3_nt: TGTGCCAGCAGCCTAACACAAGAAAAACTGTTTTTT
cdr3_aa: CASSLTQEKLFF